This TCR beta chain was captured by sequencing in a study of monozygotic twins with inflammatory bowel disease. TCRdb re-called the 5' RACE reads; every CDR3 protein appears as one record, without DNA. The table lists under 200,000 distinct CDR3 sequences. Study-level points and caveats: Individual T cell subtypes were not distinguishable.

As to this clonotype: What it binds is not known.

The CDR3 is 17 amino acids. The V gene's germline CDR1 is SGHVS and CDR2 FQNEAQ. The sequence came from a human donor with ulcerative colitis or Crohn's disease, or a healthy co-twin of an affected twin (not recorded which). V is TRBV7-8 and J is TRBJ2-6; the D gene TCRdb calls, TRBD1, cannot be checked with no DNA. The sample comprised blood. The CDR3 spells CASSLRTRDSGANVLTF.